A selection of T cell receptor beta chains follows, all from one sample in a study of cytomegalovirus exposure and HLA in healthy donors. Clones were read by immunoSEQ multiplex PCR, and TCRdb kept only the in-frame ones, dropping some. The data contain 200,000 to 250,000 clones, roughly 80% of them singletons. Material for sequencing was PBMCs. Every receptor here comes from a woman between 18 and 30 years old in good health and CMV-seronegative. Both conserved end residues are part of each CDR3. Fields, in order: J gene, clone size, D gene, V gene, CDR3 DNA, CDR3 protein. D genes are given only for firm matches. The listing skips clone size in some rows; elsewhere it reads once, few, many or a size class.

TRBJ1-2 | - | - | TRBV6-1 | TGTGCCAGCAGTGAAGCGCGTCTGATTTATGGCTACACCTTC | CASSEARLIYGYTF
TRBJ1-6 | - | - | TRBV10-1 | TGCGCCAGCAGTGACCAGGTCCGGTCACCCCTCCACTTT | CASSDQVRSPLHF
TRBJ1-2 | - | - | TRBV27 | TGTGCCAGCAGTCCCCCGGGCGGGGGGCAAAAGGGCTACACCTTC | CASSPPGGGQKGYTF
TRBJ1-2 | - | - | TRBV18 | TGTGCCAGCAATCACGGAGAGGGAGTCTATGGCTACACCTTC | CASNHGEGVYGYTF
TRBJ2-1 | - | - | TRBV5-3 | TGTGCCAGAAGCTGTGAACCCGGGATTCTAGTAGATGAGCAGTTCTTC | CARSCEPGILVDEQFF
TRBJ1-2 | - | TRBD1 | TRBV6-1 | TGTGCCAGCAGTGTCGGAGGGGGCGAATATTATGGCTACACCTTC | CASSVGGGEYYGYTF
TRBJ2-1 | - | TRBD1 | TRBV2 | TGTGCCAGCAGTGAAGGGGCGGACAGGGCTCACGAGCAGTTCTTC | CASSEGADRAHEQFF
TRBJ1-2 | few | TRBD1 | TRBV6-5 | TGTGCCAGCAGTTCTGGACAGGGACGAGGCTACACCTTC | CASSSGQGRGYTF
TRBJ1-4 | few | - | TRBV25-1 | TGTGCCAGCACCGCCGGGGGAGGTATGGGAGGAAAACTGTTTTTT | CASTAGGGMGGKLFF
TRBJ2-1 | - | TRBD2 | TRBV18 | TGTGCCAGCTCACCCCCTAGCGGGAGGGCCCGGAATGAGCAGTTCTTC | CASSPPSGRARNEQFF
TRBJ2-2 | - | TRBD2 | TRBV30 | TGTGCCTGGACCCCTTTATCCCAGGGAGGGTCCGGGGAGCTGTTTTTT | CAWTPLSQGGSGELFF
TRBJ2-5 | - | TRBD2 | TRBV7-2 | TGTGCCAGCAGCTTGTTAGCGGGAACCCAAGAGACCCAGTACTTC | CASSLLAGTQETQYF
TRBJ2-7 | - | - | TRBV6-1 | TGTGCCAGCAGTGAAGGGCGGAGCGCCCTATACGAGCAGTACTTC | CASSEGRSALYEQYF
TRBJ2-5 | - | TRBD2 | TRBV28 | TGTGCCAGCAGTTGGAGGACTAGCGGGACACAAGAGACCCAGTACTTC | CASSWRTSGTQETQYF
TRBJ2-5 | - | - | TRBV6-1 | TGTGCCAGCAGTGCGGGAGGACAGGGAGAGACCCAGTACTTC | CASSAGGQGETQYF
TRBJ2-5 | - | TRBD1 | TRBV14 | TGTGCCAGCAGCCGAACAGGGGGGCAGGAGACCCAGTACTTC | CASSRTGGQETQYF
TRBJ1-4 | - | - | TRBV27 | TGTGCCAGCAGTTTAAATTCGCAGGGCCGTCTTGACCGTGAAAAACTGTTTTTT | CASSLNSQGRLDREKLFF
TRBJ2-7 | - | - | TRBV5-1 | TGCGCCAGCAGCTTGGCCCAGGATTTCTACGAGCAGTACTTC | CASSLAQDFYEQYF
TRBJ1-1 | - | - | TRBV11-2 | TGTGCCAGCGGCCGTACAGCGCCGAACACTGAAGCTTTCTTT | CASGRTAPNTEAFF
TRBJ1-4 | - | - | TRBV7-9 | TGTGCCAGCAGCGTTGACGGGGGAAAACTGTTTTTT | CASSVDGGKLFF
TRBJ2-1 | - | - | TRBV9 | TGTGCCAGCAGCTTACCCGGGACCGCCTACAATGAGCAGTTCTTC | CASSLPGTAYNEQFF
TRBJ2-7 | many | - | TRBV5-4 | TGTGCCAGCAGCTTGTACCAGGAGCAGTACTTC | CASSLYQEQYF
TRBJ2-1 | - | TRBD1 | TRBV5-4 | TGTGCCAGCAGCTCCCGGGACAGGGGTGGCAATGAGCAGTTCTTC | CASSSRDRGGNEQFF
TRBJ2-2 | - | TRBD2 | TRBV5-1 | TGCGCCAGCAGCCGAACAGCGGGAGGGCGAGCCGGGGAGCTGTTTTTT | CASSRTAGGRAGELFF
TRBJ2-7 | - | - | TRBV6-6 | TGTGCCAGCAGTTACGAAGGATTTAACGAGCAGTACTTC | CASSYEGFNEQYF
TRBJ2-7 | once | - | TRBV9 | TGTGCCAGCAGCGTAGCTACAGGGAGCTCCTACGAGCAGTACTTC | CASSVATGSSYEQYF
TRBJ1-1 | - | - | TRBV27 | TGTGCCAGCAGCCGGGGGTCGAACACTGAAGCTTTCTTT | CASSRGSNTEAFF
TRBJ2-7 | - | - | TRBV7-9 | TGTGCCAGCAGCTCTCGGGGAGAGCATAGCTCCTACGAGCAGTACTTC | CASSSRGEHSSYEQYF
TRBJ2-1 | - | - | TRBV2 | TGTGCCAGCAGCGCCGCCGCGGAGTATGAGCAGTTCTTC | CASSAAAEYEQFF
TRBJ2-1 | - | TRBD2 | TRBV5-6 | TGTGCCAGCAGCTCTAGCGGGGGGGCACATGAGCAGTTCTTC | CASSSSGGAHEQFF
TRBJ2-1 | - | TRBD2 | TRBV7-8 | TGTGCCAGCAGCTCCGGACTAGCGGGAAAGGAGCAGTTCTTC | CASSSGLAGKEQFF
TRBJ1-5 | once | TRBD1 | TRBV27 | TGTGCCAGCAGTTTGGGGACAGGGGGCGAAGGGGCCGGCGGTCAGCCCCAGCATTTT | CASSLGTGGEGAGGQPQHF
TRBJ1-5 | few | - | TRBV27 | TGTGCCAGCAGTCCGAGGGGTGGCAATCAGCCCCAGCATTTT | CASSPRGGNQPQHF
TRBJ1-2 | - | - | TRBV30 | TGTGCCTGGGGAGGGGGATATGGCTACACCTTC | CAWGGGYGYTF
TRBJ1-2 | - | TRBD1 | TRBV6-5 | TGTGCCAGCAGTTACTTCGGGACAGGGCGCGGCTACACCTTC | CASSYFGTGRGYTF
TRBJ2-1 | once | - | TRBV30 | TGTGCCTGGAGCCCACGCTACAATGAGCAGTTCTTC | CAWSPRYNEQFF
TRBJ2-7 | once | - | TRBV9 | TGTGCCAGCAGCGCGGGGACACTCAGCTACGAGCAGTACTTC | CASSAGTLSYEQYF
TRBJ2-7 | - | - | TRBV18 | TGTGCCAGCTCTCAGGCGGGCACCTCCTCCTACGAGCAGTACTTC | CASSQAGTSSYEQYF
TRBJ1-1 | - | - | TRBV9 | TGTGCCAGCAGCCCCCGTCCCGGGACCCATAACACTGAAGCTTTCTTT | CASSPRPGTHNTEAFF
TRBJ2-7 | - | TRBD2 | TRBV7-2 | TGTGCCAGCAGCTTCCGGACTAGCGGCTACGAGCAGTACTTC | CASSFRTSGYEQYF
TRBJ1-2 | - | - | TRBV19 | TGTGCCAGTAGCGACGGACAGACATATGGCTACACCTTC | CASSDGQTYGYTF
TRBJ2-7 | - | TRBD1 | TRBV6-1 | TGTGCCAGCAGCTACCGGGACAGGGCTTACGAGCAGTACTTC | CASSYRDRAYEQYF
TRBJ1-4 | - | TRBD1 | TRBV5-1 | TGCGCCAGCAGCGAAGGACAGGGGCCAAAACTGTTTTTT | CASSEGQGPKLFF
TRBJ1-5 | - | TRBD1 | TRBV2 | TGTGCCAGCAGTGAATACGGGACAGCTAGCAATCAGCCCCAGCATTTT | CASSEYGTASNQPQHF
TRBJ2-5 | - | - | TRBV7-6 | TGTGCCAGCAGCTTAAGGGGACTAGAGACCCAGTACTTC | CASSLRGLETQYF
TRBJ2-7 | - | - | TRBV18 | TGTGCCAGCTCAATCTCCGGAGACCTCGGGGAGCAGTACTTC | CASSISGDLGEQYF
TRBJ1-5 | few | - | TRBV10-3 | TGTGCCCCCGTGAGGCCCCAGCATTTT | CAPVRPQHF
TRBJ1-5 | few | - | TRBV18 | TGTGCCAGCTCACGCCAGGATAATCAGCCCCAGCATTTT | CASSRQDNQPQHF
TRBJ2-7 | - | - | TRBV29-1 | TGCAGCGTTGAAGATACCGGAACCAGGGGCAGCTACGAGCAGTACTTC | CSVEDTGTRGSYEQYF
TRBJ2-5 | - | - | TRBV18 | TGTGCCAGCTCACCTACAAGAAACCAAGAGACCCAGTACTTC | CASSPTRNQETQYF